The 13 T cell receptor beta chains below come from one sample, sequenced in a study of shared clonotypes between healthy human individuals (TCRdb year 2020). Library prep was done by the immunoSEQ multiplex PCR assay. The immuneACCESS repertoire file appears here via TCRdb, limited to in-frame rearrangements. These files lack a portion of the clones; in checked studies, under half of the deficit traces to unresolved V genes, and the cause of the others is not known. Counted in this sample were more than 2 million clones; 85% to 95% of them appeared once. The ten top clones hold 0.1% to 0.15% of the sample. The sequenced sample consisted of naive CD4+ T cells sorted from blood. The intended sense of this specimen's cell subset or site label: CD45RA+ positively selected. These TCRs come from a man aged 18 to 29 in good health.

This clone has just one count. One junction end does not reproduce the germline sequence, and a read error may be involved. The J gene is TRBJ2-5, the V gene TRBV7-7; D is ambiguous. The CDR3 has 11 residues. Per germline, CDR1 SSHAT and CDR2 FNYEAQ (reference sequence). In DNA form, the CDR3 reads TGTGCTAGCAGCGTTAAAGAGACCCAGTACTTC. Translation: CASSVKETQYF.

The V and J genes are TRBV18 and TRBJ1-1; D not certain. Germline V gives CDR1 KGHSH, CDR2 LQKENI. Trimming cost V 6 bases and J 4 bases, with 12 bases left between them. The CDR3 runs to 13 residues. The DNA of the CDR3 is TGTGCCAGCTCCCGGTGGGATGGCACTGAAGCTTTCTTT. The encoded protein is CASSRWDGTEAFF.

This rearrangement joins TRBV9 to TRBJ1-1; a possible D gene is TRBD1 (5 bases). Germline V CDR1 and CDR2: SGDLS, YYNGEE. With 3 bases removed from V and 0 bases from J, the gap between germline ends came to 18 bases. The CDR3 contains 17 residues. CDR3 sequence: CASSAGDMRHLNTEAFF. CDR3 nucleotides: TGTGCCAGCAGCGCGGGGGATATGAGACACTTGAACACTGAAGCTTTCTTT.

This chain uses TRBV5-1 with TRBJ2-2; D not resolved. The CDR3 loop spans 13 amino acids. Germline V gene data show CDR1 as SGHRS and CDR2 as YFSETQ. V was pared by 6 bases and J by 6 bases, with 12 bases between. CDR3 sequence reads: CASTAGSPGELFF. The DNA of the CDR3 is TGCGCCAGCACCGCCGGTAGCCCCGGGGAGCTGTTTTTT. Filled out from reference TRBV5-1 and TRBJ2-2, the complete variable domain reads KAGVTQTPRYLIKTRGQQVTLSCSPISGHRSVSWYQQTPGQGLQFLFEYFSETQRNKGNFPGRFSGRQFSNSRSEMNVSTLELGDSALYLCASTAGSPGELFFGEGSRLTVL.

The gene calls are TRBV6-5 and TRBJ2-2; 7 bases agree with TRBD1. The length of the CDR3 is 15 residues. V lost 5 bases to trimming and J lost 5 bases; unmatched junction nucleotides: 8. Per the germline V gene, CDR1 is MNHEY and CDR2 is SVGAGI. As DNA, the CDR3 is TGTGCCAGCAGTCGACAGGGCGGTGGGACCGGGGAGCTGTTTTTT. This codes for CASSRQGGGTGELFF.

On this clone itself: The junction departs from germline at one end; a sequencing error may be responsible. The chain joins TRBV6-1 to TRBJ1-2; no clear D. The CDR3 has 11 amino acids. Per germline, CDR1 MNHNS and CDR2 SASEGT. The CDR3 sequence is CASLANYGHTF. The DNA of the CDR3 is TGTGCCAGCCTGGCTAACTATGGCCACACCTTC.

The chain employs TRBV7-2 and TRBJ2-7; TRBD2 matches at 7 bases. The CDR3 runs to 14 residues. With V trimmed by 2 bases and J by 3 bases, 4 bases remained unmatched. CDR1 SGHTA and CDR2 FQGNSA come from the germline V gene. The CDR3 DNA reads TGTGCCAGCAGCTTATTCCAGCGGGACTACGAGCAGTACTTC. It codes for CASSLFQRDYEQYF.

The rearrangement links TRBV7-2 to TRBJ2-7; TRBD1 agrees at 7 bases. V was pared by 5 bases and J by 2 bases, with 9 bases of the junction left unmatched. The CDR3 is 15 residues long. The V gene's germline CDR1 is SGHTA and CDR2 FQGNSA. CDR3 amino acids: CASSRPRQGAYEQYF. CDR3 nucleotide sequence: TGTGCCAGCAGCCGCCCTAGGCAGGGGGCCTACGAGCAGTACTTC.

This chain connects TRBV2 to TRBJ1-4; D may be TRBD1 (5 bases). The CDR3 extends over 15 amino acids. V lost 1 base and J 8 bases, leaving 14 bases between the germline ends. Germline V gene sequence: CDR1 SNHLY, CDR2 FYNNEI. The CDR3 nucleotides are TGTGCCAGCAGTGAAGAGGCAGGGTATCGAGAAAAACTGTTTTTT. As protein: CASSEEAGYREKLFF. The full variable domain, rest sourced from reference TRBV2 and TRBJ1-4, is EPEVTQTPSHQVTQMGQEVILRCVPISNHLYFYWYRQILGQKVEFLVSFYNNEISEKSEIFDDQFSVERPDGSNFTLKIRSTKLEDSAMYFCASSEEAGYREKLFFGSGTQLSVL.

The V gene is TRBV6-5, the J gene TRBJ1-3; D is uncertain. The CDR3 consists of 14 residues. V lost 7 bases and J 4 bases, leaving 14 bases between the germline ends. In germline, CDR1 is MNHEY, CDR2 SVGAGI. Here the CDR3 reads CASTLGVTGNTIYF. The CDR3 nucleotides read TGTGCCAGCACTCTCGGGGTAACGGGAAACACCATATATTTT.

The table lists this clone with a count of one. The same CDR3 can be traced to other DNA sequences in this sample. The chain joins TRBV6-6 to TRBJ1-1; D gene unclear. The CDR3 covers 12 residues. Germline-derived CDR1 and CDR2 are MNHNY and SVGAGI (reference sequence). Deletions cut 0 bases from V and 8 bases from J, with 7 bases between. The CDR3 region is CASSYSGREAFF. CDR3 sequence (DNA): TGTGCCAGCAGTTACTCGGGAAGGGAAGCTTTCTTT.

V usage is TRBV2 and J usage is TRBJ2-1, with 15 nucleotides matching TRBD2. This CDR3 is 19 amino acids long. Germline lookup yields CDR1 SNHLY and CDR2 FYNNEI. J was trimmed by 0 bases and V by 6 bases; bases with no gene match: 9. The CDR3 is CASRPTGTSGRSSYNEQFF. The CDR3 region has the DNA TGTGCCAGCAGGCCTACCGGGACTAGCGGGAGGAGCTCCTACAATGAGCAGTTCTTC.

The rearrangement joins TRBV5-1 to TRBJ2-3, with D possibly matching TRBD1 (6 bases). This CDR3 is built from 16 residues. CDR1 is SGHRS, CDR2 YFSETQ, per germline. V lost 0 bases and J lost 3, with 14 bases in between. CDR3 region: CASSLGGGDGTDTQYF. The CDR3 DNA sequence: TGCGCCAGCAGCTTGGGAGGGGGAGACGGAACAGATACGCAGTATTTT.